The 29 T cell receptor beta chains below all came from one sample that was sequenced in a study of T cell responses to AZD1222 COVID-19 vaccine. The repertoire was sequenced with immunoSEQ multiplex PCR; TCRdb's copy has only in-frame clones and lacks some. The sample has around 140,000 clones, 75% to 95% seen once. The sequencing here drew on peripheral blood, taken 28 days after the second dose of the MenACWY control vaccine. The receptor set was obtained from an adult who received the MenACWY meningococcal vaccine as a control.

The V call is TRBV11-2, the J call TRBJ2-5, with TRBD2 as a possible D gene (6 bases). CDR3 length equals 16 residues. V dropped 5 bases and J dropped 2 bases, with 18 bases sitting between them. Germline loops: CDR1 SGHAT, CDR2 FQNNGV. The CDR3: CASSAWRGSQQETQYF. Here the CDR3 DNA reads TGTGCCAGCAGCGCGTGGAGGGGAAGTCAACAAGAGACCCAGTACTTC.

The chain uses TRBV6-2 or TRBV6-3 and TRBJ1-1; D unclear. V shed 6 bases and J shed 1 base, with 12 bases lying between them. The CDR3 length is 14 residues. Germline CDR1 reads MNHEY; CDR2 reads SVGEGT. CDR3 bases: TGTGCCAGCAGCGACCCAGGAGCGAACACTGAAGCTTTCTTT. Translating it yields CASSDPGANTEAFF.

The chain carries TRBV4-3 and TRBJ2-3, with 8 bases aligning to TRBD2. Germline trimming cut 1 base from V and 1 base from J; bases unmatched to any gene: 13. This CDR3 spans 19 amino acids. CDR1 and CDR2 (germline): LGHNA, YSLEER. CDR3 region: CASSQAPPPSGRGTDTQYF. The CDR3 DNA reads TGCGCCAGCAGCCAAGCCCCCCCGCCAAGCGGGAGAGGCACAGATACGCAGTATTTT.

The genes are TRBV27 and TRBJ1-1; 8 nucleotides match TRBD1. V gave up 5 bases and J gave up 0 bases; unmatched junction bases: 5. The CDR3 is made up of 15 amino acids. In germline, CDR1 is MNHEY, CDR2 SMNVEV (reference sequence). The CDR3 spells CASSPGTGLNTEAFF. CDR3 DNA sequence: TGTGCCAGCAGTCCCGGGACAGGATTGAACACTGAAGCTTTCTTT.

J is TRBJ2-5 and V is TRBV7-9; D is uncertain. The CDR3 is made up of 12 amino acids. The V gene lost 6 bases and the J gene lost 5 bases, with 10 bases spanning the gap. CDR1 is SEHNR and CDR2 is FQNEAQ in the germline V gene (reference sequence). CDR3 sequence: CASSPAPETQYF. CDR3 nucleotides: TGTGCCAGCAGTCCCGCACCGGAGACCCAGTACTTC. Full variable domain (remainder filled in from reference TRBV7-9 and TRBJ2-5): DTGVSQNPRHKITKRGQNVTFRCDPISEHNRLYWYRQTLGQGPEFLTYFQNEAQLEKSRLLSDRFSAERPKGSFSTLEIQRTEQGDSAMYLCASSPAPETQYFGPGTRLLVL.

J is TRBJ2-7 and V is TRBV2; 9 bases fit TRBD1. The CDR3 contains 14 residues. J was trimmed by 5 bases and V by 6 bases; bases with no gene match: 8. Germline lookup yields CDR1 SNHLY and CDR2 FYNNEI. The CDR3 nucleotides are TGTGCCAGCAGGATGGGACAGGGCGAGGACGAGCAGTACTTC. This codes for CASRMGQGEDEQYF.

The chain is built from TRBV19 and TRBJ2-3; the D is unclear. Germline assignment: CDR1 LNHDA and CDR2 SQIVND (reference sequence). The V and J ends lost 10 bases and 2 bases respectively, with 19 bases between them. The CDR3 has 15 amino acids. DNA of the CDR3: TGTGCCACCAGACCCCAAACGAAACTCACAGATACGCAGTATTTT. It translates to CATRPQTKLTDTQYF.

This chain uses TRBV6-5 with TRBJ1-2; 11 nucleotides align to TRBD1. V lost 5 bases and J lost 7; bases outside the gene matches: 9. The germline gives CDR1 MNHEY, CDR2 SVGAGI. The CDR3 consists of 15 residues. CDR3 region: CASSTSGTGGLGYTF. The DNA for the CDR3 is TGTGCCAGCAGTACCTCCGGGACAGGGGGACTTGGCTACACCTTC.

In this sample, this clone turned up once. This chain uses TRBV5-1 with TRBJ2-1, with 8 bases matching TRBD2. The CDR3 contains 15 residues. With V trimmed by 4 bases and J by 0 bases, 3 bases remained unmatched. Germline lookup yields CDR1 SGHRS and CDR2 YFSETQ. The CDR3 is CASSVSGSSYNEQFF. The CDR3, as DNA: TGCGCCAGCAGCGTAAGCGGGAGCTCCTACAATGAGCAGTTCTTC.

The CDR3, as DNA: TGTGCCAGCAGCCCACGGAACTTAGCAGGCCATGAGCAGTTCTTC. Translated, it gives CASSPRNLAGHEQFF. The rearrangement links TRBV11-2 to TRBJ2-1; D gene ambiguous. V was shortened by 5 bases and J by 8 bases, with 19 bases between the two germline ends. Per germline, CDR1 SGHAT and CDR2 FQNNGV. The CDR3 totals 15 residues.

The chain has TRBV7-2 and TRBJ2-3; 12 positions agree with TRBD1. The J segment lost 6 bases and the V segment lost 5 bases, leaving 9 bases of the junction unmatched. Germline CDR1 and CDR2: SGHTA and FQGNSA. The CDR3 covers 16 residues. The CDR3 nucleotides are TGTGCCAGCAGCCAACGAGGGACAGGGGGCTACGATACGCAGTATTTT. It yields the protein CASSQRGTGGYDTQYF.

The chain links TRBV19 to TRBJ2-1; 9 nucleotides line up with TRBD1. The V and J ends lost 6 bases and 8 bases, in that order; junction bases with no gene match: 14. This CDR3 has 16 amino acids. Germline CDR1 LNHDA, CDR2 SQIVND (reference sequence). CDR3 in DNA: TGTGCCAGTAGCCAACGTGGGACAGGGTTGTTTTATGAGCAGTTCTTC. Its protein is CASSQRGTGLFYEQFF.

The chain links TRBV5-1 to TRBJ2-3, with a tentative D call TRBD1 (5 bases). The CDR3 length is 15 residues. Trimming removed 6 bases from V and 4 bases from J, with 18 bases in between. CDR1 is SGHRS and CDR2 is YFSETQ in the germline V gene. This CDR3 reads CASTADSRWADTQYF. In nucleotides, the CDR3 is TGCGCCAGCACCGCCGACAGCCGGTGGGCAGATACGCAGTATTTT.

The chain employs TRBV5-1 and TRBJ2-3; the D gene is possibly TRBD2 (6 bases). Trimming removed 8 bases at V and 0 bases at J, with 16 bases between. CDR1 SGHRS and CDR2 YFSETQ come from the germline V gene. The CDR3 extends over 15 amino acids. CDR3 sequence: CASDLRGTSTDTQYF. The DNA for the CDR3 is TGCGCCAGTGACCTTCGGGGGACTAGCACAGATACGCAGTATTTT.

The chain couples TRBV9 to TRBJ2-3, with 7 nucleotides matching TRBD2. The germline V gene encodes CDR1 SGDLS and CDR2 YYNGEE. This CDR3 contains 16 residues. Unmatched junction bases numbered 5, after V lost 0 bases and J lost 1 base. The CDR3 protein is CASSVESGAGTDTQYF. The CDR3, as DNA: TGTGCCAGCAGCGTAGAGAGCGGGGCCGGCACAGATACGCAGTATTTT.

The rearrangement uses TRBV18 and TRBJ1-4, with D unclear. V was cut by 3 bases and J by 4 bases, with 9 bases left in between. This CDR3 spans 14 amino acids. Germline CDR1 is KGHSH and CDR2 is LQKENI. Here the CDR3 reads CASSPLRGNEKLFF. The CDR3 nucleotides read TGTGCCAGCTCACCCCTCCGGGGTAATGAAAAACTGTTTTTT. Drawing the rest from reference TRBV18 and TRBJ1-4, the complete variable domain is NAGVMQNPRHLVRRRGQEARLRCSPMKGHSHVYWYRQLPEEGLKFMVYLQKENIIDESGMPKERFSAEFPKEGPSILRIQQVVRGDSAAYFCASSPLRGNEKLFFGSGTQLSVL.

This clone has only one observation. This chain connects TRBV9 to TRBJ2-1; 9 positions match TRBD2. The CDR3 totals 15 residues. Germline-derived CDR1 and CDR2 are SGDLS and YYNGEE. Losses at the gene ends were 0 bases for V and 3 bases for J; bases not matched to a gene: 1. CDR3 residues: CASSVVAGVYNEQFF. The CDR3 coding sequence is TGTGCCAGCAGCGTAGTAGCGGGGGTCTACAATGAGCAGTTCTTC.

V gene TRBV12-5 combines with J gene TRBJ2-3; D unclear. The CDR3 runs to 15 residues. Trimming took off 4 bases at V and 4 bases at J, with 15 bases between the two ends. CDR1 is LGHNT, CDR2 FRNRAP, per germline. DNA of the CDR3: TGTGCTAGTGGTTGGGTTCAGGATCCCTCAGATACGCAGTATTTT. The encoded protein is CASGWVQDPSDTQYF.

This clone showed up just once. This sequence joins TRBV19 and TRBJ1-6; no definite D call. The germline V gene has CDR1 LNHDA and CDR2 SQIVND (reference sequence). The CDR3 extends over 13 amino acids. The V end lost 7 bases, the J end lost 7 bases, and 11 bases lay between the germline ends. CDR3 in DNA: TGTGCCAGTAATCGGCAAGTGAATTCACCCCTCCACTTT. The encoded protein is CASNRQVNSPLHF.

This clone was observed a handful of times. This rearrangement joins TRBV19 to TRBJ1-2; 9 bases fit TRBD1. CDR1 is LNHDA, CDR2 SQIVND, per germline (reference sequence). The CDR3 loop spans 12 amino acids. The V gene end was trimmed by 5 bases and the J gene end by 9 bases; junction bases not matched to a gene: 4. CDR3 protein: CASSRDRVSYTF. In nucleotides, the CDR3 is TGTGCCAGTAGTCGGGACAGGGTAAGCTACACCTTC.

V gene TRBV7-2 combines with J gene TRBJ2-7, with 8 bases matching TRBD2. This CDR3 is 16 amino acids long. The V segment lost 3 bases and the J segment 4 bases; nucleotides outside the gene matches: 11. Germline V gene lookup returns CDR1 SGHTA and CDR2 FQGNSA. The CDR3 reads CASSFSGGARGYEQYF. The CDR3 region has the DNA TGTGCCAGCAGCTTTTCGGGGGGGGCCCGGGGGTACGAGCAGTACTTC.

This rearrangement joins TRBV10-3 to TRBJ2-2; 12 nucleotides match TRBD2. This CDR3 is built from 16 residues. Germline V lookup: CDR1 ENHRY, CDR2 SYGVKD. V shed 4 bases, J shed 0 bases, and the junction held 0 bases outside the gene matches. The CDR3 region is CAISGTSGTNTGELFF. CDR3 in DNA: TGTGCCATCAGTGGGACTAGCGGGACGAACACCGGGGAGCTGTTTTTT.

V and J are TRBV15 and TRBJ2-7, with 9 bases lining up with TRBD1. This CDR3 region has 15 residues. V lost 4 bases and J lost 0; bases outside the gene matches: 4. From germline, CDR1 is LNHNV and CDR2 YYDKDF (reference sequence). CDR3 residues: CATSIGQGSSYEQYF. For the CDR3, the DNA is TGTGCCACCAGCATAGGACAGGGGAGCTCCTACGAGCAGTACTTC.

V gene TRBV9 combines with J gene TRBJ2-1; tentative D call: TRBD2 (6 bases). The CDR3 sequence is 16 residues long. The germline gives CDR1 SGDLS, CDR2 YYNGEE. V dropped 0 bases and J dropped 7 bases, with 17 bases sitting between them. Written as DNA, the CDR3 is TGTGCCAGCAGCGTAGCCGGAGGGGTCCAATGGAATGAGCAGTTCTTC. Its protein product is CASSVAGGVQWNEQFF.

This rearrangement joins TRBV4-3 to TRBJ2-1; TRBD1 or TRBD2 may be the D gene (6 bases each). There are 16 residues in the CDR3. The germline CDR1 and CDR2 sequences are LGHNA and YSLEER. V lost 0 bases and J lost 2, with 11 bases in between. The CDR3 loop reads CASSQEGGIAYNEQFF. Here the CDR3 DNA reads TGCGCCAGCAGCCAAGAAGGGGGGATAGCCTACAATGAGCAGTTCTTC.

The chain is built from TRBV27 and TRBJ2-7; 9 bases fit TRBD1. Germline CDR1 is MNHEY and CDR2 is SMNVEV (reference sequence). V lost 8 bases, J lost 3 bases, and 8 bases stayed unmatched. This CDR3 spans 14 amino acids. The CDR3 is CASRPGQGVYEQYF. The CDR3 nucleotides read TGTGCCAGCCGGCCGGGACAGGGAGTCTACGAGCAGTACTTC.

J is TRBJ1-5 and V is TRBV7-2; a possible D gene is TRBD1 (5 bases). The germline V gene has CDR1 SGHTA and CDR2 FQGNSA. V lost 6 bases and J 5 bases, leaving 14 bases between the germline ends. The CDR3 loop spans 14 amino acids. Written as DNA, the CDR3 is TGTGCCAGCAGGGCTGGGCTGGGGGATCAGCCCCAGCATTTT. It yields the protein CASRAGLGDQPQHF.

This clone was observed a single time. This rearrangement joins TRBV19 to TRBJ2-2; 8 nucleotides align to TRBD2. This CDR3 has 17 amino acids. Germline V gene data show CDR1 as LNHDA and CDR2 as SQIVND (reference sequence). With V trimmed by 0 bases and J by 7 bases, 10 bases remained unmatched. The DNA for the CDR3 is TGTGCCAGTAGTATAGATTACGGGACTAGTTTCTTCGGGGAGCTGTTTTTT. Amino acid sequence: CASSIDYGTSFFGELFF.

CDR3 nucleotides: TGTGCCAGCAGCCGCAGGGCTGGAAACACCATATATTTT. This translates into CASSRRAGNTIYF. The chain carries TRBV28 and TRBJ1-3; D might be TRBD1 (5 bases). The V end was cut by 6 bases, the J end by 2 bases, with 8 bases between. Germline V gene data show CDR1 as MDHEN and CDR2 as SYDVKM. The CDR3 has 13 amino acids.